This passage covers 7 T cell receptor beta chains from one sample sequenced in a study of T cell changes during pregnancy in multiple sclerosis. Produced via immunoSEQ multiplex PCR; TCRdb's table is partial and in-frame only. The sample carries fewer than 65,000 clones, 91% recorded once. Material: CD4+ T cells from peripheral blood mononuclear cells, obtained in the first trimester of pregnancy. These receptors came from a female donor with multiple sclerosis, enrolled in a pregnancy study.

The chain has TRBV5-4 and TRBJ2-7, with 8 bases matching TRBD2. V shed 3 bases, J shed 7 bases, and the junction held 15 bases outside the gene matches. CDR1 is SGHNT and CDR2 is YYREEE in the germline V gene (reference sequence). The CDR3 runs to 16 residues. The CDR3 loop reads CASSWGGRGALGEQYF. Here the CDR3 DNA reads TGTGCCAGCAGCTGGGGTGGGCGGGGGGCCTTGGGGGAGCAGTACTTC.

This clone appeared once. In nucleotides, the CDR3 is TGCGCCAGCAGCCAAGATCTGGGGGGACCTTACAATGAGCAGTTCTTC. Encoded protein: CASSQDLGGPYNEQFF. The chain has TRBV4-3 and TRBJ2-1; TRBD2 is a possible D gene (6 bases). Germline CDR1 is LGHNA and CDR2 is YSLEER. V gave up 0 bases and J gave up 4 bases, with 13 bases separating them. This CDR3 is built from 16 residues.

The genes are TRBV9 and TRBJ1-5; TRBD1 matches 8 bases. Germline V gene lookup returns CDR1 SGDLS and CDR2 YYNGEE. Trimming removed 4 bases from V and 4 bases from J; junction bases left unmatched: 7. CDR3 length: 15 amino acids. This CDR3 is CASSMTGVGNQPQHF. CDR3 nucleotide sequence: TGTGCCAGCAGCATGACAGGGGTGGGAAATCAGCCCCAGCATTTT.

The rearrangement uses TRBV4-3 and TRBJ2-1; 9 bases match TRBD1. The V and J ends lost 4 bases and 5 bases, in that order; junction bases with no gene match: 6. The CDR3 consists of 15 residues. CDR1 is LGHNA and CDR2 is YSLEER in the germline V gene. CDR3 residues: CASSPGQGADNEQFF. The CDR3 DNA reads as TGCGCCAGCAGCCCGGGACAGGGAGCGGACAATGAGCAGTTCTTC.

V is TRBV6-1 and J is TRBJ1-2, with D perhaps matching TRBD1 (6 bases). V lost 1 base and J 7 bases, leaving 10 bases between the germline ends. The CDR3 is made up of 13 amino acids. Germline-derived CDR1 and CDR2 are MNHNS and SASEGT. The CDR3 nucleotides read TGTGCCAGCAGTGAAGGGGGGGGGCTTGGCTACACCTTC. This translates into CASSEGGGLGYTF.

J is TRBJ2-3 and V is TRBV6-5; tentatively, D is TRBD2 (5 bases). Trimming left V 7 bases short and J 0 bases short, with 14 bases between. This CDR3 is built from 15 residues. From germline, CDR1 is MNHEY and CDR2 SVGAGI. CDR3 DNA sequence: TGTGCCAGCACGCTAACGGGATCAAGCACAGATACGCAGTATTTT. Its translation: CASTLTGSSTDTQYF.

The V call is TRBV4-3, the J call TRBJ2-3, with D hard to call. There are 16 residues in the CDR3. Trimming removed 1 base at V and 0 bases at J, with 11 bases between. Germline CDR1 and CDR2: LGHNA and YSLEER. CDR3 sequence: CASSQGARPSTDTQYF. In DNA, the CDR3 is TGCGCCAGCAGCCAAGGTGCGCGGCCTAGCACAGATACGCAGTATTTT.